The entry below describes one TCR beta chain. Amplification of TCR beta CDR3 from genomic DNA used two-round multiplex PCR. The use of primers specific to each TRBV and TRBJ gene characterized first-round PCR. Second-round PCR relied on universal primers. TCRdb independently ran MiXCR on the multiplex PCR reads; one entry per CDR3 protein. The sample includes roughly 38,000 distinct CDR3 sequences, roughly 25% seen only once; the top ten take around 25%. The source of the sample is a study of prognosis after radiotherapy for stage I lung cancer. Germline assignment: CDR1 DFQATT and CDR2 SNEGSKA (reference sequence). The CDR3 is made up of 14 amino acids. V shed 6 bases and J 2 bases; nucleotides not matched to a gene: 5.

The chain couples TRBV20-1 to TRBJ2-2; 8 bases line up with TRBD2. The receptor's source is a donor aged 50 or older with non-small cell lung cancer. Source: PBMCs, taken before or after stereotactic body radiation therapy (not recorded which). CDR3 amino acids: CSATSGANTGELFF. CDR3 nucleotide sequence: TGCAGTGCCACTAGCGGAGCTAACACCGGGGAGCTGTTTTTT.